These 20 T cell receptor beta chains were all obtained from the same sample, sequenced in a study of T cell responses to AZD1222 COVID-19 vaccine. Assay used: immunoSEQ multiplex PCR; TCRdb lists only in-frame clones, some missing. The repertoire includes tens of thousands of clones, roughly four fifths of them detected once, and 5.4% sits in the top ten. The specimen comprised peripheral blood, sampled on day 0 of AZD1222 vaccination. The receptors derive from an adult in good health.

The chain employs TRBV13 and TRBJ2-1, with D unclear. This CDR3 region has 13 residues. Germline values: CDR1 PRHDT, CDR2 FYEKMQ (reference sequence). Trimming took 5 bases from V and 7 from J, leaving 12 bases between them. CDR3 region: CASSPRAPNEQFF. As DNA, the CDR3 is TGTGCCAGCAGCCCTCGGGCCCCTAATGAGCAGTTCTTC.

The chain has TRBV4-3 and TRBJ2-7, with 8 bases identical to TRBD2. Trimming took 0 bases from V and 7 from J; bases not matched to a gene: 8. In germline, CDR1 is LGHNA, CDR2 YSLEER. This CDR3 contains 15 residues. DNA for the CDR3: TGCGCCAGCAGCCAAGACTGGCGGGGGGTCGATGAGCAGTACTTC. Its protein product is CASSQDWRGVDEQYF.

The chain joins TRBV12-3 or TRBV12-4 to TRBJ2-7, with 10 bases matching TRBD1. The CDR3 sequence is 12 residues long. V was pared by 5 bases and J by 12 bases, with 7 bases of the junction left unmatched. CDR3 protein: CASSTMTGGPYF. Here the CDR3 DNA reads TGTGCCAGCAGTACGATGACAGGGGGCCCGTACTTC.

This chain uses TRBV28 with TRBJ1-1; no reliable D call. CDR1 MDHEN and CDR2 SYDVKM come from the germline V gene. V lost 6 bases, J lost 0 bases, and 14 bases lay in between. This CDR3 region has 15 residues. The CDR3: CASSLPQSMNTEAFF. CDR3 in DNA: TGTGCCAGCAGCCTCCCCCAGTCCATGAACACTGAAGCTTTCTTT.

V and J are TRBV5-4 and TRBJ2-5; no definite D call. In germline, CDR1 is SGHNT, CDR2 YYREEE (reference sequence). The CDR3 spans 13 residues. Deletions cut 1 base from V and 0 bases from J, with 4 bases between. For the CDR3, the DNA is TGTGCCAGCAGCTTGAGACACCAAGAGACCCAGTACTTC. This encodes CASSLRHQETQYF.

This clone has only a few counts. The chain couples TRBV4-3 to TRBJ1-5; D is unclear. Between the trimmed V and J ends, which lost 0 bases and 7 bases, there was a span of 13 bases. The CDR3 is 15 amino acids. The germline gives CDR1 LGHNA, CDR2 YSLEER. The CDR3 reads CASSQDRYGGQPQHF. CDR3 DNA: TGCGCCAGCAGCCAAGACCGGTACGGAGGACAGCCCCAGCATTTT.

The chain employs TRBV29-1 and TRBJ1-2, with 8 bases that match TRBD1. Germline V gene data show CDR1 as SQVTM and CDR2 as ANQGSEA. J gave up 3 bases and V 5 bases, and 2 bases lay outside the gene matches. CDR3 length: 12 amino acids. This CDR3 reads CSVHRGDYGYTF. The CDR3 coding sequence is TGCAGCGTTCACAGGGGGGACTATGGCTACACCTTC.

This chain uses TRBV9 with TRBJ1-3; no definite D call. Per germline, CDR1 SGDLS and CDR2 YYNGEE. V shed 2 bases and J shed 0 bases, with 6 bases lying between them. The CDR3 consists of 14 residues. The DNA for the CDR3 is TGTGCCAGCAGCGTCAGGTCCTCTGGAAACACCATATATTTT. As protein: CASSVRSSGNTIYF.

The chain couples TRBV24-1 to TRBJ1-2; a possible D gene is TRBD1 (5 bases). Trimming stripped 3 bases from V and 0 bases from J, with 13 bases between. Germline CDR1 KGHDR, CDR2 SFDVKD. The CDR3 consists of 16 residues. The CDR3 reads CATSDPGTDANYGYTF. CDR3 nucleotide sequence: TGTGCCACCAGTGATCCCGGGACGGATGCTAACTATGGCTACACCTTC.

The chain has TRBV5-1 and TRBJ2-7, with 8 bases matching TRBD1. The V gene's germline CDR1 is SGHRS and CDR2 YFSETQ. The ends lost 4 bases at V and 3 bases at J; junction bases unmatched: 3. The CDR3 covers 13 residues. In nucleotides, the CDR3 is TGCGCCAGCAGCGCCGGACAGGGCTACGAGCAGTACTTC. It codes for CASSAGQGYEQYF.

The genes are TRBV15 and TRBJ2-4; TRBD2 might be the D (5 bases). The CDR3 is 14 residues long. Germline loops: CDR1 LNHNV, CDR2 YYDKDF (reference sequence). V was shortened by 5 bases and J by 8 bases, with 16 bases between the two germline ends. The DNA of the CDR3 is TGTGCCACCAGCGGAAGTCCCGCCGGGGACATTCAGTACTTC. Translation gives CATSGSPAGDIQYF. Drawing the rest from reference TRBV15 and TRBJ2-4, the complete variable domain is DAMVIQNPRYQVTQFGKPVTLSCSQTLNHNVMYWYQQKSSQAPKLLFHYYDKDFNNEADTPDNFQSRRPNTSFCFLDIRSPGLGDTAMYLCATSGSPAGDIQYFGAGTRLSVL.

The genes are TRBV9 and TRBJ1-5; 7 bases line up with TRBD1. The CDR3 runs 14 residues. Trimming at V came to 4 bases and at J to 3 bases, leaving 4 bases not matched to a gene. Looked up from germline, CDR1 is SGDLS and CDR2 is YYNGEE. This CDR3 is CASSPGQANQPQHF. CDR3 coding DNA: TGTGCCAGCAGCCCCGGACAGGCCAATCAGCCCCAGCATTTT.

The V gene is TRBV5-8, the J gene TRBJ2-7; D is perhaps TRBD2 (7 bases). The CDR3 loop spans 17 amino acids. CDR1 is SGHTS and CDR2 is YDEGEE in the germline V gene. V was cut by 2 bases and J by 2 bases, with 20 bases left in between. This CDR3 is CASSFEGTGGPPYEQYF. The CDR3 region has the DNA TGTGCCAGCAGCTTCGAGGGGACGGGGGGCCCCCCCTACGAGCAGTACTTC. The whole variable domain, filled in from reference TRBV5-8 and TRBJ2-7, reads EAGVTQSPTHLIKTRGQQATLRCSPISGHTSVYWYQQALGLGLQFLLWYDEGEERNRGNFPPRFSGRQFPNYSSELNVNALELEDSALYLCASSFEGTGGPPYEQYFGPGTRLTVT.

The chain carries TRBV5-1 and TRBJ1-2, with D perhaps TRBD1 (5 bases). The CDR3 length is 13 residues. V gave up 5 bases and J gave up 3 bases, with 11 bases separating them. Germline CDR1 SGHRS, CDR2 YFSETQ. CDR3: CASSPVGDYGYTF. The CDR3 DNA sequence: TGCGCCAGCAGTCCCGTAGGGGACTATGGCTACACCTTC.

The genes are TRBV9 and TRBJ1-2; no clear D gene. V was pared by 3 bases and J by 4 bases, with 7 bases between. The CDR3 contains 12 residues. Looked up from germline, CDR1 is SGDLS and CDR2 is YYNGEE. DNA of the CDR3: TGTGCCAGCAGCGGGCAAGGCTATGGCTACACCTTC. It encodes CASSGQGYGYTF.

In this sample, this clone turned up a few times. The chain links TRBV2 to TRBJ2-7; 10 nucleotides match TRBD2. V was pared by 3 bases and J by 4 bases, with 3 bases of the junction left unmatched. Germline CDR1 and CDR2: SNHLY and FYNNEI. This CDR3 is 14 amino acids long. CDR3: CASSEGAGGYEQYF. The DNA of the CDR3 is TGTGCCAGCAGTGAGGGAGCGGGGGGGTACGAGCAGTACTTC.

The V and J genes are TRBV11-3 and TRBJ2-1; the match to TRBD1 covers 8 bases. The CDR3 runs 16 residues. The J segment lost 3 bases and the V segment lost 1 base, leaving 5 bases of the junction unmatched. Germline values: CDR1 SGHNT, CDR2 YENEEA. The CDR3 nucleotides are TGTGCCAGCAGCTTAGTTCTTGGACAGGGCTACAATGAGCAGTTCTTC. Protein: CASSLVLGQGYNEQFF.

This chain joins TRBV11-3 and TRBJ1-1; maybe TRBD1 (5 bases). Germline CDR1 and CDR2: SGHNT and YENEEA. The length of the CDR3 is 12 residues. Between the trimmed V and J ends, which lost 5 bases and 11 bases, there was a span of 15 bases. The CDR3 nucleotides read TGTGCCAGCAGCCCTCAGACGGGACGGGCTTTCTTT. It translates to CASSPQTGRAFF.

The rearrangement uses TRBV6-2 or TRBV6-3 and TRBJ2-7; maybe TRBD1 (6 bases). The germline gives CDR1 MNHEY, CDR2 SVGEGT. V was cut by 4 bases and J by 0 bases, with 13 bases left in between. This CDR3 comprises 15 residues. CDR3 sequence: CASSSTTDSSYEQYF. The CDR3 DNA is TGTGCCAGCAGTTCGACCACGGACAGCTCCTACGAGCAGTACTTC.

This chain uses TRBV7-3 with TRBJ2-1, with D possibly matching TRBD2 (5 bases). The germline V gene has CDR1 SGHTA and CDR2 FQGTGA. V lost 5 bases and J lost 0, with 11 bases in between. This CDR3 is built from 15 residues. The CDR3, as DNA: TGTGCCAGCAGCGTCACTAGTAGCTCCTACAATGAGCAGTTCTTC. Its protein product is CASSVTSSSYNEQFF.